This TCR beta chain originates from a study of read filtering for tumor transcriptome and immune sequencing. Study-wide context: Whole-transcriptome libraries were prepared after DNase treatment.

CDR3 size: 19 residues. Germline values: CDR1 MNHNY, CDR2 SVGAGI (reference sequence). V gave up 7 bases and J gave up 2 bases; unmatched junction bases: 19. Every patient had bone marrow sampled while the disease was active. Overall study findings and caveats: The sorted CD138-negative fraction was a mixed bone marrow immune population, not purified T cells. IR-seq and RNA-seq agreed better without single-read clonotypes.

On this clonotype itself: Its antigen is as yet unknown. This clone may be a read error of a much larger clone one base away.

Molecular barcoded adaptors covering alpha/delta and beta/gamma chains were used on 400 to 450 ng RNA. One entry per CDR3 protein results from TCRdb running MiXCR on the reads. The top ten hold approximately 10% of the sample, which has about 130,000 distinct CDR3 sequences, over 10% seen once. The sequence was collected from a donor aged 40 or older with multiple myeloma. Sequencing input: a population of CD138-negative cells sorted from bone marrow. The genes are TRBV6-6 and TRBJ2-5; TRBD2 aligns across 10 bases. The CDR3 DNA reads TGTGCCAGCACCAAGGGGCTGGCTAGCGGGAGTATGCGGCAAGAGACCCAGTACTTC. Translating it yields CASTKGLASGSMRQETQYF.